The 13 T cell receptor beta chains below come from one sample, sequenced in a study of T cells in Graves' hyperthyroidism and ophthalmopathy. RNA transcripts provided the source from which TCR beta CDR3 regions were amplified. When the TCR CDR3 underwent first-round RT-PCR, the HTBI primer set was used. Each CDR3 protein is one row after TCRdb ran MiXCR on the multiplex PCR reads. The sample has 160,000 or so distinct CDR3 sequences, over 8% seen once. The source material was blood. The receptors were gathered from a woman aged 18-35 years with Graves' hyperthyroidism that later progressed to Graves' ophthalmopathy.

Many counts were recorded for this clonotype. The chain's CDR3 is CATSDTRDSTDTQYF. CDR3 in DNA: TGTGCCACCAGTGACACAAGGGACAGCACAGATACGCAGTATTTT. This chain links TRBV24-1 with TRBJ2-3, with D possibly being TRBD1 or TRBD2 (5 bases each). The CDR3 has 15 residues. The V end lost 4 bases, the J end lost 0 bases, and 10 bases lay between the germline ends. Looked up from germline, CDR1 is KGHDR and CDR2 is SFDVKD.

This chain links TRBV5-1 with TRBJ2-1; 14 nucleotides agree with TRBD2. The CDR3 extends over 17 amino acids. V lost 4 bases to trimming and J lost 1 base; unmatched junction nucleotides: 4. Germline values: CDR1 SGHRS, CDR2 YFSETQ. The CDR3 region has the DNA TGCGCCAGCAGCGGAGGACTAGCGGGAGGTTCCTACAATGAGCAGTTCTTC. Its protein product is CASSGGLAGGSYNEQFF.

This clonotype showed up many times. The rearrangement uses TRBV29-1 and TRBJ2-3; 7 bases are a match to TRBD2. There are 13 residues in the CDR3. V shed 3 bases, J shed 4 bases, and the junction held 4 bases outside the gene matches. Germline V gives CDR1 SQVTM, CDR2 ANQGSEA. DNA of the CDR3: TGCAGCGTTGACGGACTAGGAGCAGATACGCAGTATTTT. Translation: CSVDGLGADTQYF.

In the case of this clonotype: A read error may produce the germline difference seen at one junction end. This chain joins TRBV4-1 and TRBJ2-6, with TRBD1 as a possible D gene (6 bases). Germline CDR1 reads MGHRA; CDR2 reads YSYEKL. The CDR3 runs to 16 residues. The CDR3 region has the DNA TGTGCCAGCAGCCAAAAGACAGGTACTGGGGCCAACGTCCTGACTTTC. Protein: CASSQKTGTGANVLTF.

This clonotype turned up a few times. V usage is TRBV5-6 and J usage is TRBJ1-3; D is unresolved. The ends were cut back, 4 bases at V and 3 bases at J, with 17 bases in the middle. Per the germline V gene, CDR1 is SGHDT and CDR2 is YYEEEE. This CDR3 contains 16 residues. The CDR3 loop reads CASSDGRELFGNTIYF. DNA of the CDR3: TGTGCCAGCAGCGATGGGAGGGAACTCTTTGGAAACACCATATATTTT.

This clonotype was observed many times. The genes are TRBV27 and TRBJ2-3; D remains unclear. CDR1 and CDR2 (germline): MNHEY, SMNVEV (reference sequence). The length of the CDR3 is 14 residues. Between the trimmed V and J ends, which lost 5 bases and 0 bases, there was a span of 9 bases. This CDR3 is CASSLDRSTDTQYF. In DNA form, the CDR3 reads TGTGCCAGCAGTCTAGATAGGAGCACAGATACGCAGTATTTT.

This clonotype was detected a few times. V gene TRBV19 combines with J gene TRBJ1-6, with 7 bases aligning to TRBD1. V trimming: 3 bases; J trimming: 4 bases; junction bases outside the gene matches: 9. CDR3 length equals 17 residues. Germline CDR1 LNHDA, CDR2 SQIVND (reference sequence). CDR3 DNA sequence: TGTGCCAGTAGTATCCGTTGGGAGGGACAGTATAATTCACCCCTCCACTTT. As protein: CASSIRWEGQYNSPLHF.

The V and J genes are TRBV20-1 and TRBJ1-5; D is ambiguous. The CDR3 sequence is 15 residues long. CDR1 is DFQATT, CDR2 SNEGSKA, per germline (reference sequence). V was trimmed by 3 bases and J by 2 bases, leaving 14 bases between them. CDR3 region: CSASFCATGNQPQHF. In DNA, the CDR3 is TGCAGTGCTAGTTTCTGTGCAACAGGCAATCAGCCCCAGCATTTT.

This clonotype occurred a few times. The chain has TRBV4-1 and TRBJ2-7, with 7 positions matching TRBD1. V lost 2 bases to trimming and J lost 1 base; unmatched junction nucleotides: 2. Germline loops: CDR1 MGHRA, CDR2 YSYEKL. The CDR3 runs to 14 residues. In nucleotides, the CDR3 is TGCGCCAGCAGCCAAAACAGGGGTTCCTACGAGCAGTACTTC. Its protein product is CASSQNRGSYEQYF.

This clonotype has a count of ten or more. The chain uses TRBV28 and TRBJ1-1; 9 bases line up with TRBD1. CDR3 length: 16 residues. Germline V lookup: CDR1 MDHEN, CDR2 SYDVKM. V lost 7 bases and J lost 4; bases outside the gene matches: 13. The CDR3 loop is CASTPSPGTGSTEAFF. The CDR3 DNA reads as TGTGCCAGCACCCCTTCACCGGGGACAGGGTCCACTGAAGCTTTCTTT.

V is TRBV29-1 and J is TRBJ1-2; 9 nucleotides align to TRBD1. The CDR3 covers 11 residues. Germline CDR1 and CDR2: SQVTM and ANQGSEA. Here the CDR3 reads CGTGQVDGYTF. In nucleotides, the CDR3 is TGCGGGACAGGGCAGGTTGATGGCTACACCTTC.

The chain is built from TRBV7-2 and TRBJ2-1; the D is unclear. Between the trimmed V and J ends, which lost 5 bases and 5 bases, there was a span of 16 bases. The CDR3 contains 15 residues. Germline CDR1 is SGHTA and CDR2 is FQGNSA. CDR3 sequence (DNA): TGTGCCAGCAGCACGGTGGGCGGCTTACACAATGAGCAGTTCTTC. This translates into CASSTVGGLHNEQFF.

Many counts were recorded for this clonotype. V gene TRBV25-1 combines with J gene TRBJ2-7, with D perhaps TRBD1 (7 bases). Germline CDR1 is MGHDK and CDR2 is SYGVNS. There are 13 residues in the CDR3. V was shortened by 6 bases and J by 2 bases, with 11 bases between the two germline ends. The CDR3: CASSAGQPYEQYF. The CDR3 bases are TGTGCCAGCAGCGCGGGACAGCCCTACGAGCAGTACTTC.